Listed below are T cell receptor beta chains from one sample, sequenced in a study of T cells after yellow fever vaccination. TCRdb ran MiXCR on the 5' RACE reads and lists one entry per CDR3 protein. This sample yields around 160,000 distinct CDR3 sequences, of which less than 9% are seen a single time; approximately 2.5% belongs to the top ten. This material consisted of CD4+ T cells sorted from PBMCs, taken about 5 days after the first yellow fever vaccination. These receptors all come from a young man who received the YFV17D yellow fever vaccine. Each CDR3 is given with its conserved first and last residue. D genes are given only for firm matches. Expanded clones get a size class; other rows say once, few or many, or leave the size out.

abundance	v_gene	j_gene	d_gene	CDR3aa	CDR3nt
few	TRBV10-3	TRBJ1-1	.	CAIRDEYTEAFF	TGTGCCATCAGGGACGAGTACACTGAAGCTTTCTTT
many	TRBV20-1	TRBJ2-1	TRBD2	CSARARLAGDLSYNEQFF	TGCAGTGCTAGAGCTAGACTAGCGGGGGACCTCTCCTACAATGAGCAGTTCTTC
few	TRBV7-9	TRBJ1-1	.	CASSLVLGTLKNTEAFF	TGTGCCAGCAGCTTAGTTCTCGGCACACTAAAAAACACTGAAGCTTTCTTT
many	TRBV7-2	TRBJ1-5	TRBD1	CASSLNGQGAFQPQHF	TGTGCCAGCAGCTTAAATGGACAGGGGGCCTTTCAGCCCCAGCATTTT
many	TRBV3-1	TRBJ1-1	.	CASSQPLSGGTEAFF	TGTGCCAGCAGCCAACCTCTGTCTGGGGGCACTGAAGCTTTCTTT
many	TRBV6-5	TRBJ1-2	TRBD1	CASRTGGNYGYTF	TGTGCCAGTCGGACAGGGGGGAACTATGGCTACACCTTC
.	TRBV30	TRBJ2-1	TRBD1	CAWGVFGQGGYNEQFF	TGTGCCTGGGGGGTGTTTGGACAGGGGGGCTACAATGAGCAGTTCTTC
many	TRBV6-2/TRBV6-3	TRBJ2-3	.	CASSYSTTNTDTQYF	TGTGCCAGCAGTTACTCTACTACAAACACAGATACGCAGTATTTT
many	TRBV20-1	TRBJ1-1	.	CSARPWGRLNTEAFF	TGCAGTGCTAGACCGTGGGGACGTTTGAACACTGAAGCTTTCTTT
.	TRBV20-1	TRBJ2-3	TRBD2	CSALAGGTGTQYF	TGCAGCGCCCTAGCGGGTGGCACAGGTACGCAGTATTTT
many	TRBV2	TRBJ1-6	TRBD1	CASKAGGNNSPLHF	TGTGCCAGCAAGGCAGGGGGGAATAATTCACCCCTCCACTTT
many	TRBV5-4	TRBJ2-5	.	CASSSIQETQYF	TGTGCCAGCAGCTCCATCCAAGAGACCCAGTACTTC
.	TRBV4-3	TRBJ2-6	.	CASSHPNSGANVLTF	TGCGCCAGCAGCCATCCAAACTCTGGGGCCAACGTCCTGACTTTC
many	TRBV27	TRBJ1-2	.	CASSSPDTGYTF	TGTGCCAGCAGTTCCCCGGACACCGGCTACACCTTC
many	TRBV6-5	TRBJ2-1	TRBD1	CASSYSTGVGNEQFF	TGTGCCAGCAGTTACTCGACAGGGGTGGGCAATGAGCAGTTCTTC
few	TRBV28	TRBJ1-5	.	CATRDRPKGQPQHF	TGTGCCACCCGGGACCGGCCTAAGGGGCAGCCCCAGCATTTT
.	TRBV5-4	TRBJ2-5	.	CASSLNWQQETQYF	TGTGCCAGCAGCTTGAATTGGCAACAAGAGACCCAGTACTTC
many	TRBV20-1	TRBJ2-1	TRBD2	CSARGLGVSFEQFF	TGCAGTGCTAGGGGACTAGGTGTTAGCTTTGAGCAGTTCTTC
.	TRBV20-1	TRBJ1-6	.	CSAGKGRLGSPLHF	TGCAGTGCTGGGAAAGGGAGGCTCGGTTCACCCCTCCACTTT
many	TRBV21-1	TRBJ2-5	.	CASSKGSGGGQETQYF	TGTGCCAGCAGCAAAGGTAGCGGGGGGGGACAAGAGACCCAGTACTTC
few	TRBV5-4	TRBJ2-3	TRBD2	CASSFFLAGGSTDTQYF	TGTGCCAGCAGCTTTTTCCTAGCGGGGGGCTCCACAGATACGCAGTATTTT
many	TRBV5-1	TRBJ2-3	.	CASSPGRGLSDTQYF	TGCGCCAGCAGCCCCGGACGGGGGCTGTCAGATACGCAGTATTTT
.	TRBV18	TRBJ2-1	.	CASSPNSLSSYNEQFF	TGTGCCAGCTCACCTAATAGTTTGAGCTCCTACAATGAGCAGTTCTTC
many	TRBV2	TRBJ1-1	.	CASTGLTGATEAFF	TGTGCCAGCACGGGCCTTACGGGGGCCACTGAAGCTTTCTTT
.	TRBV21-1	TRBJ1-2	.	CASSKADGRPYYGYTF	TGTGCCAGCAGCAAAGCGGATGGACGTCCTTACTATGGCTACACCTTC
many	TRBV6-2/TRBV6-3	TRBJ1-1	.	CASSYHRATNTEAFF	TGTGCCAGCAGTTATCACAGGGCTACGAACACTGAAGCTTTCTTT
many	TRBV3-1	TRBJ2-7	TRBD2	CASSQAAGEQYF	TGTGCCAGCAGCCAGGCAGCGGGGGAGCAGTACTTC
many	TRBV5-6	TRBJ2-3	.	CASSLAGGGPDTQYF	TGTGCCAGCAGCTTGGCTGGGGGGGGCCCAGATACGCAGTATTTT
few	TRBV7-2	TRBJ1-4	TRBD1	CASSQDRGNEKLFF	TGTGCCAGCAGCCAGGACAGGGGTAATGAAAAACTGTTTTTT
few	TRBV12-3/TRBV12-4	TRBJ1-1	TRBD1	CASNDPGQLMTEAFF	TGTGCCAGCAACGACCCGGGACAGTTGATGACTGAAGCTTTCTTT
many	TRBV12-3/TRBV12-4	TRBJ2-2	TRBD1	CASSHRGLGTGELFF	TGTGCCAGCAGTCACAGGGGGCTCGGTACCGGGGAGCTGTTTTTT
many	TRBV7-2	TRBJ1-1	.	CASSSPDGYTEAFF	TGTGCCAGCAGTTCCCCGGACGGATACACTGAAGCTTTCTTT
few	TRBV3-1	TRBJ2-7	TRBD1	CASSQERGQAYEQYF	TGTGCCAGCAGCCAAGAAAGGGGACAGGCCTACGAGCAGTACTTC
few	TRBV20-1	TRBJ2-7	.	CSARVPGHEAYEQYF	TGCAGTGCTAGGGTCCCGGGACACGAAGCCTACGAGCAGTACTTC
few	TRBV20-1	TRBJ2-3	TRBD2	CSARDRASGGADTQYF	TGCAGTGCTAGAGATCGGGCTAGCGGGGGGGCAGATACGCAGTATTTT
many	TRBV5-4	TRBJ1-2	TRBD1	CASSLDRGRGYTF	TGTGCCAGCAGCCTGGACAGGGGGCGAGGCTACACCTTC
many	TRBV23-1	TRBJ2-6	.	CASSQSYGPGNPPGANVLTF	TGCGCCAGCAGTCAATCTTACGGGCCAGGGAACCCACCTGGGGCCAACGTCCTGACTTTC
.	TRBV6-2/TRBV6-3	TRBJ2-5	.	CASSYGWGQETQYF	TGTGCCAGCAGTTATGGATGGGGGCAAGAGACCCAGTACTTC
.	TRBV5-4	TRBJ2-7	.	CASTWAGAGPYEQYF	TGTGCCAGCACCTGGGCGGGGGCGGGCCCCTACGAGCAGTACTTC
many	TRBV7-3	TRBJ2-3	.	CASSLRGRGSTDTQYF	TGTGCCAGCAGCTTACGGGGCCGGGGGAGCACAGATACGCAGTATTTT
many	TRBV12-3/TRBV12-4	TRBJ1-4	.	CASGLRALGEKLFF	TGTGCCAGCGGCCTCCGGGCACTAGGGGAAAAACTGTTTTTT
few	TRBV4-3	TRBJ2-2	.	CASSQEAELGGSTGELFF	TGCGCCAGCAGCCAAGAGGCGGAGCTGGGGGGCTCCACCGGGGAGCTGTTTTTT
few	TRBV29-1	TRBJ1-2	TRBD1	CSVGMTGGLDGYTF	TGCAGCGTGGGAATGACAGGGGGACTCGATGGCTACACCTTC
many	TRBV25-1	TRBJ2-3	TRBD1	CASSDPLTGAADTQYF	TGTGCCAGCAGTGATCCCCTAACAGGGGCGGCAGATACGCAGTATTTT
many	TRBV20-1	TRBJ2-3	TRBD2	CSARPLGLGGTDTQYF	TGCAGTGCTAGACCCCTAGGACTAGGCGGCACAGATACGCAGTATTTT
few	TRBV6-1	TRBJ2-1	TRBD2	CASRTSGYNNEQFF	TGTGCCAGCCGGACTAGCGGGTATAACAATGAGCAGTTCTTC
few	TRBV12-5	TRBJ1-1	.	CASGLPRGQAFF	TGTGCTAGTGGTTTACCACGGGGTCAAGCTTTCTTT
.	TRBV12-3/TRBV12-4	TRBJ1-1	.	CASSLMGGSNTEAFF	TGTGCCAGCAGTTTAATGGGGGGATCGAACACTGAAGCTTTCTTT
.	TRBV10-3	TRBJ2-1	TRBD2	CAISAPSSSGGIYEQFF	TGTGCCATCAGTGCCCCCAGCTCTAGCGGGGGGATATATGAGCAGTTCTTC
few	TRBV7-2	TRBJ2-1	.	CASSFASGGRNEQFF	TGTGCCAGCAGCTTCGCGTCAGGGGGGAGGAATGAGCAGTTCTTC
few	TRBV5-1	TRBJ1-2	.	CASSFIGASYGYTF	TGCGCCAGCAGTTTTATCGGGGCTTCTTATGGCTACACCTTC
many	TRBV7-2	TRBJ2-1	TRBD2	CASSRGGAVEQFF	TGTGCCAGCAGTCGCGGGGGGGCCGTAGAGCAGTTCTTC
many	TRBV5-1	TRBJ2-7	TRBD2	CASSFSVDSGGTVSYEQYF	TGCGCCAGCAGCTTCAGCGTCGATAGCGGGGGGACCGTCTCCTACGAGCAGTACTTC
many	TRBV5-1	TRBJ1-1	TRBD1	CASSPDRVDRTEAFF	TGCGCCAGCAGCCCGGACAGGGTGGATCGGACTGAAGCTTTCTTT
many	TRBV3-1	TRBJ2-5	.	CASSHPDPNNRETQYF	TGTGCCAGCAGTCACCCCGATCCCAATAATCGGGAGACCCAGTACTTC
many	TRBV4-3	TRBJ2-6	.	CASSPGGSRKLSGANVLTF	TGCGCCAGCAGCCCAGGAGGATCCCGGAAACTCTCTGGGGCCAACGTCCTGACTTTC
many	TRBV18	TRBJ2-3	TRBD1	CASSPGTVGKAQYF	TGTGCCAGCTCACCTGGGACAGTTGGGAAGGCGCAGTATTTT
many	TRBV15	TRBJ2-1	TRBD2	CATSRRGSGSIVQFF	TGTGCCACCAGCCGGCGCGGTAGCGGGTCGATAGTGCAGTTCTTC
.	TRBV7-2	TRBJ1-6	.	CASSQASDHVANSPLHF	TGTGCCAGCAGCCAAGCGTCCGATCACGTTGCGAATTCACCCCTCCACTTT
many	TRBV3-1	TRBJ1-1	.	CASSLDRGDTEAFF	TGTGCCAGCAGCCTAGACCGGGGGGACACTGAAGCTTTCTTT